This TCR beta chain was identified during a study of blood T cell repertoires in COVID-19. The CDR3 has 15 amino acids. Germline V gene sequence: CDR1 SGHVS, CDR2 FNYEAQ. Trimming cost V 1 base and J 5 bases, with 11 bases left between them. How the authors handled the data: Using reference gene primer amplification, nucleated cell counts were estimated. TCRdb's copy holds only in-frame clones and misses some; the assay was immunoSEQ multiplex PCR. V and J calls plus clone size are reproduced from that table; the DNA served to infer D and trimming. Of some 120,000 clones in the sample, under 90% were seen once.

The chain links TRBV7-6 to TRBJ2-2; TRBD1 might be the D (6 bases). The receptor was isolated from a man aged 60-69 years with acute or convalescent COVID-19. What was sequenced was peripheral blood. The CDR3 sequence: CASSLVEGGTGELFF. As DNA, the CDR3 is TGTGCCAGCAGCTTAGTAGAAGGGGGAACCGGGGAGCTGTTTTTT.